This T cell receptor (beta chain) derives from a study of T cells expressing NK-cell markers. Across the whole study: With respect to HCMV, seven of the eight sequenced donors were seropositive, and one was seronegative.

The CDR3 loop spans 15 amino acids. CDR1 is DFQATT, CDR2 SNEGSKA, per germline (reference sequence). Following a re-call of the 5' RACE reads, TCRdb has one entry per CDR3 protein and lacks DNA. The record lists about 550,000 distinct CDR3 sequences, of which the ten most abundant hold about 3.6%. The clonotype originates from a man between 18 and 35 years old in good health. The chain couples TRBV20-1 to TRBJ1-1; no DNA is available, so the TRBD1 call from TCRdb remains unchecked. The source material was blood T cells: a sorted CD56 or NKG2C T cell subset, CD4+ or CD8+ T cells, or bulk PBMC T cells (not recorded which). CDR3 protein: CSASRPGRTNTEAFF.